These 19 T cell receptor beta chains came from one sample sequenced in a study of identical twins. TCRdb re-called the 5' RACE reads through MiXCR, storing one row per CDR3 protein. The top ten clones hold about 3% of a sample with about 250,000 distinct CDR3 sequences, around 8% of them seen once. The same specimen was also included in a second study, on yellow fever vaccine responses in identical twins.

What was sequenced was CD8+ T cells sorted from blood. These receptors came from a young woman in good health.

This chain uses TRBV20-1 with TRBJ1-5, with D unclear. Germline V CDR1 and CDR2: DFQATT, SNEGSKA (reference sequence). The V end lost 1 base, the J end lost 5 bases, and 18 bases lay between the germline ends. The CDR3 has 16 amino acids. The CDR3 reads CSARAVSQIDHQPQHF. CDR3 nucleotide sequence: TGCAGTGCTAGAGCCGTTTCCCAGATCGACCATCAGCCCCAGCATTTT.

This clonotype was found a few times. V usage is TRBV25-1 and J usage is TRBJ2-1; tentative D call: TRBD2 (6 bases). Germline V gives CDR1 MGHDK, CDR2 SYGVNS. Trimming took 8 bases from V and 2 from J, leaving 16 bases between them. The CDR3 consists of 15 residues. The DNA of the CDR3 is TGTGCCAGCGCAACCGAGCGGGCGCCCTACAATGAGCAGTTCTTC. Translation: CASATERAPYNEQFF.

The gene calls are TRBV10-3 and TRBJ2-2; D not resolved. The CDR3 spans 11 residues. CDR1 is ENHRY and CDR2 is SYGVKD in the germline V gene. The V and J ends lost 5 bases and 7 bases respectively, with 5 bases between them. CDR3 region: CAISPGGELFF. CDR3 nucleotides: TGTGCCATCAGTCCCGGCGGGGAGCTGTTTTTT.

The sample holds many counts of this clonotype. The chain has TRBV12-3 or TRBV12-4 and TRBJ2-3, with D possibly being TRBD1 (5 bases). V dropped 5 bases and J dropped 0 bases, with 18 bases sitting between them. CDR3 length: 17 amino acids. CDR3 nucleotides: TGTGCCAGCAGTGCCCGAACAGGATATCCTAGCACAGATACGCAGTATTTT. Its protein product is CASSARTGYPSTDTQYF.

Regarding this clonotype: With a much larger clone just one base away, this may be a read error. The chain recombines TRBV29-1 with TRBJ1-1; maybe TRBD1 (6 bases). V lost 0 bases and J lost 5, with 13 bases in between. CDR3 length: 14 residues. CDR1 and CDR2 from the germline V gene are SQVTM and ANQGSEA. The CDR3 is CSVEDLVRGTEAFF. CDR3 DNA: TGCAGCGTTGAAGATCTTGTTAGGGGGACTGAAGCTTTCTTT.

This clonotype was detected a few times. The V and J genes are TRBV6-5 and TRBJ2-7; perhaps TRBD1 as D (5 bases). The CDR3 has 15 residues. Between the trimmed V and J ends, which lost 1 base and 1 base, there was a span of 11 bases. The germline CDR1 and CDR2 sequences are MNHEY and SVGAGI. The CDR3 loop reads CASSYFGGASYEQYF. CDR3 nucleotide sequence: TGTGCCAGCAGTTACTTCGGTGGGGCATCCTACGAGCAGTACTTC.

The rearrangement uses TRBV27 and TRBJ2-7; D remains unclear. V was trimmed by 6 bases and J by 0 bases, leaving 12 bases between them. Germline loops: CDR1 MNHEY, CDR2 SMNVEV (reference sequence). There are 14 residues in the CDR3. The DNA for the CDR3 is TGTGCCAGCAGCCAGGACGTCCCCTCCTACGAGCAGTACTTC. This codes for CASSQDVPSYEQYF.

J is TRBJ1-1 and V is TRBV7-6; D gene ambiguous. Germline CDR1 reads SGHVS; CDR2 reads FNYEAQ. Trimming shortened V by 1 base and J by 7 bases, and 10 bases separated the two germline ends. This CDR3 has 13 residues. The chain's CDR3 is CASSLGSAVEAFF. CDR3 DNA: TGTGCCAGCAGCTTAGGGTCCGCCGTTGAAGCTTTCTTT. Drawing the rest from reference TRBV7-6 and TRBJ1-1, the complete variable domain is GAGVSQSPRYKVTKRGQDVALRCDPISGHVSLYWYRQALGQGPEFLTYFNYEAQQDKSGLPNDRFSAERPEGSISTLTIQRTEQRDSAMYRCASSLGSAVEAFFGQGTRLTVV.

This clonotype was observed many times. The chain couples TRBV29-1 to TRBJ2-7; D remains unclear. CDR3 size: 13 residues. Germline CDR1 SQVTM, CDR2 ANQGSEA. V was clipped by 5 bases and J by 3 bases, with 14 bases between them. The CDR3 DNA follows: TGCAGCGTTTCGTGGGCAGACCACTACGAGCAGTACTTC. Residues: CSVSWADHYEQYF.

The chain recombines TRBV11-2 with TRBJ2-3; D tentatively reads TRBD1 or TRBD2 (6 bases each). The V end was cut by 3 bases, the J end by 1 base, with 11 bases between. The germline V gene has CDR1 SGHAT and CDR2 FQNNGV. The CDR3 length is 15 residues. CDR3 DNA: TGTGCCAGCAGCTTGAAGGGGGGCGGCACAGATACGCAGTATTTT. Its translation is CASSLKGGGTDTQYF.

The chain links TRBV7-2 to TRBJ2-5, with D hard to call. The CDR3 length is 13 residues. The V and J ends lost 5 bases and 5 bases respectively, with 12 bases between them. Germline V CDR1 and CDR2: SGHTA, FQGNSA. In DNA form, the CDR3 reads TGTGCCAGCAGCCTGACACTACGGGAGACCCAGTACTTC. It is translated as CASSLTLRETQYF.

This chain joins TRBV19 and TRBJ2-5; D is undetermined. The V and J ends lost 10 bases and 0 bases respectively, with 15 bases between them. The CDR3 is 14 amino acids. The germline V gene encodes CDR1 LNHDA and CDR2 SQIVND (reference sequence). Here the CDR3 reads CATSRKEYQETQYF. Written as DNA, the CDR3 is TGTGCCACAAGTCGGAAGGAGTACCAAGAGACCCAGTACTTC.

This clonotype appeared many times. The junction does not match germline at one end; this may be a read error. The chain is built from TRBV11-1 and TRBJ2-1, with a tentative D call TRBD1 (5 bases). The CDR3 is made up of 18 amino acids. Germline CDR1 reads SGHAT; CDR2 reads FQDESV (reference sequence). The CDR3 nucleotides are TGCCCTTCGCCCCCAGGGTTCATGGTCGAAGGGACCTACAATGAGCAGTTCTTC. Translation: CPSPPGFMVEGTYNEQFF.

This clonotype was seen at least ten times. J is TRBJ2-7 and V is TRBV12-3 or TRBV12-4; tentative D call: TRBD1 (5 bases). The V gene lost 4 bases and the J gene lost 4 bases, with 11 bases spanning the gap. The CDR3 is 13 residues long. CDR3 coding DNA: TGTGCCAGCAGTTCCAGGGTGGGGTACGAGCAGTACTTC. Translating it yields CASSSRVGYEQYF.

This clonotype was detected only a few times. The CDR3 region has the DNA TGTGCCACCAGCAGAGGCCTGTCCGGGGATTACGAGCAGTACTTC. Protein product: CATSRGLSGDYEQYF. The J gene is TRBJ2-7, the V gene TRBV15; a weak D match, TRBD2 (5 bases). Germline loops: CDR1 LNHNV, CDR2 YYDKDF (reference sequence). The V and J ends lost 1 base and 4 bases respectively, with 14 bases between them. The CDR3 consists of 15 residues.

This clonotype was detected only a few times. V and J are TRBV6-2 or TRBV6-3 and TRBJ1-1; D is uncertain. The germline V gene has CDR1 MNHEY and CDR2 SVGEGT. V dropped 4 bases and J dropped 4 bases, with 7 bases sitting between them. The CDR3 is made up of 12 amino acids. CDR3 coding DNA: TGTGCCAGCAGTTTGGACGGCACTGAAGCTTTCTTT. Protein product: CASSLDGTEAFF.

The chain employs TRBV10-2 and TRBJ2-2; possible D gene TRBD1, 5 bases. There are 15 residues in the CDR3. V was cut by 8 bases and J by 1 base, with 14 bases left in between. Germline values: CDR1 WSHSY, CDR2 SAAADI. As DNA, the CDR3 is TGCGCCAGCCGAGCCCCAGGGCAGAACACCGGGGAGCTGTTTTTT. Translating it yields CASRAPGQNTGELFF.

Only a few counts were recorded for this clonotype. The chain combines TRBV29-1 with TRBJ2-2; no clear D gene. The CDR3 extends over 12 amino acids. The germline CDR1 and CDR2 sequences are SQVTM and ANQGSEA. Trimming removed 4 bases from V and 1 base from J, with 4 bases in between. CDR3 in amino acids: CSVGGNTGELFF. For the CDR3, the DNA is TGCAGCGTTGGGGGGAACACCGGGGAGCTGTTTTTT.

This clonotype has a handful of counts. This chain connects TRBV6-1 to TRBJ2-5, with D possibly being TRBD1 or TRBD2 (5 bases each). Trimming pared 6 bases from V and 5 bases from J, leaving 19 bases between. This CDR3 has 15 amino acids. The germline CDR1 and CDR2 sequences are MNHNS and SASEGT. The CDR3 sequence is CASRLGTARGETQYF. The CDR3 coding sequence is TGTGCCAGCAGACTAGGGACCGCCCGCGGGGAGACCCAGTACTTC.